Presented here are 28 T cell receptor beta chains from one specimen sequenced in a study of shared clonotypes between healthy human individuals. Only in-frame clones appear in the TCRdb table, and some are missing; sequencing was by immunoSEQ multiplex PCR. The sample consists of 600,000 to 700,000 clones, about three quarters of them appearing once. Sequencing used memory CD4+ T cells sorted from blood. Subset defined: CD45RA-negative fraction. These receptor sequences come from a young woman in good health.

Of note for this clone: A far larger clone is a single base away, which makes a read error likely. DNA for the CDR3: TGTGCCAGCAGCTTTCAGCGGGACTCCTACGAGCAGTACTTC. As protein: CASSFQRDSYEQYF. The V gene is TRBV4-2, the J gene TRBJ2-7, with TRBD2 matching over 7 bases. V was pared by 5 bases and J by 0 bases, with 4 bases of the junction left unmatched. Germline CDR1 is LGHNA and CDR2 is YNFKEQ. This CDR3 has 14 amino acids.

The V call is TRBV19, the J call TRBJ2-1; D is unclear. Trimming removed 5 bases from V and 4 bases from J, with 15 bases in between. The CDR3 length is 15 residues. CDR1 is LNHDA and CDR2 is SQIVND in the germline V gene (reference sequence). Written as DNA, the CDR3 is TGTGCCAGTAGTCAAGGGTCCTGGGGTTACAATGAGCAGTTCTTC. Translated, it gives CASSQGSWGYNEQFF.

This sequence joins TRBV7-9 and TRBJ2-1, with TRBD1 as a possible D gene (6 bases). CDR1 and CDR2 (germline): SEHNR, FQNEAQ (reference sequence). The CDR3 has 15 amino acids. Trimming pared 3 bases from V and 4 bases from J, leaving 13 bases between. CDR3 sequence: CASSLDWDTYNEQFF. The CDR3 nucleotides are TGTGCCAGCAGCTTGGATTGGGACACTTACAATGAGCAGTTCTTC.

Only a few counts were recorded for this clone. This chain connects TRBV15 to TRBJ1-2; D may be TRBD1 (6 bases). Germline loops: CDR1 LNHNV, CDR2 YYDKDF (reference sequence). V lost 5 bases and J 4 bases, leaving 14 bases between the germline ends. The CDR3 is made up of 14 amino acids. CDR3 in DNA: TGTGCCACCAGCCCCGGGGGCTCCCTCTATGGCTACACCTTC. Translated: CATSPGGSLYGYTF. Based on the CDR3 plus reference TRBV15 and TRBJ1-2, the full variable domain is DAMVIQNPRYQVTQFGKPVTLSCSQTLNHNVMYWYQQKSSQAPKLLFHYYDKDFNNEADTPDNFQSRRPNTSFCFLDIRSPGLGDTAMYLCATSPGGSLYGYTFGSGTRLTVV.

This clone was observed once. This sequence joins TRBV4-1 and TRBJ2-7, with 8 bases matching TRBD2. There are 16 residues in the CDR3. The trim removed 3 bases at V and 1 base at J, leaving 8 bases unmatched. CDR1 and CDR2 from the germline V gene are MGHRA and YSYEKL. The CDR3 is CASSQAGTRKSYEQYF. CDR3 coding DNA: TGCGCCAGCAGCCAGGCCGGGACTAGGAAGTCCTACGAGCAGTACTTC.

The CDR3 region has the DNA TGTGCCAGTAGTAGTGGGGACGCCCAAGAGACCCAGTACTTC. It encodes CASSSGDAQETQYF. The V call is TRBV19, the J call TRBJ2-5; D possibly uses TRBD1 or TRBD2 (5 bases each). V was trimmed by 4 bases and J by 1 base, leaving 10 bases between them. CDR1 is LNHDA, CDR2 SQIVND, per germline (reference sequence). The CDR3 contains 14 residues.

This chain joins TRBV5-1 and TRBJ1-2, with D possibly matching TRBD1 (5 bases). This CDR3 has 16 residues. Germline V lookup: CDR1 SGHRS, CDR2 YFSETQ. Trimming took off 1 base at V and 5 bases at J, with 18 bases between the two ends. The CDR3 spells CASSLTGQNGAYGYTF. In nucleotides, the CDR3 is TGCGCCAGCAGCTTGACGGGGCAAAATGGAGCGTATGGCTACACCTTC.

The V gene is TRBV25-1, the J gene TRBJ2-3; possible D gene TRBD2, 6 bases. V gave up 2 bases and J gave up 1 base, with 10 bases separating them. In germline, CDR1 is MGHDK, CDR2 SYGVNS. The length of the CDR3 is 15 residues. The CDR3 DNA reads TGTGCCAGCAGTGAAGGGACTGGGGGCACAGATACGCAGTATTTT. This encodes CASSEGTGGTDTQYF.

This chain uses TRBV28 with TRBJ2-3; D perhaps matches TRBD2 (5 bases). V was trimmed by 6 bases and J by 2 bases, leaving 15 bases between them. Germline lookup yields CDR1 MDHEN and CDR2 SYDVKM. The CDR3 sequence is 15 residues long. For the CDR3, the DNA is TGTGCCAGCAGCTCTAGCAGTGCTTACACAGATACGCAGTATTTT. Amino acid sequence: CASSSSSAYTDTQYF.

CDR3 nucleotide sequence: TGTGCCAGCAGCTTATCGGGGACCGTCGGCGAGCAGTACTTC. Protein: CASSLSGTVGEQYF. The chain carries TRBV7-2 and TRBJ2-7; D may correspond to TRBD1 or TRBD2 (5 bases each). Trimming removed 2 bases from V and 6 bases from J, with 14 bases in between. CDR1 SGHTA and CDR2 FQGNSA come from the germline V gene. The CDR3 has 14 amino acids.

A few counts support this clone. V is TRBV25-1 and J is TRBJ2-5, with a weak D call TRBD1 (6 bases). This CDR3 has 14 residues. With 8 bases removed from V and 5 bases from J, the gap between germline ends came to 18 bases. Per the germline V gene, CDR1 is MGHDK and CDR2 is SYGVNS. The CDR3 DNA sequence: TGTGCCAGCGGGTCAGGGGATGCGCTTGAGACCCAGTACTTC. This encodes CASGSGDALETQYF.

On this clone itself: Additional DNA sequences in this sample encode the identical CDR3. The chain uses TRBV18 and TRBJ1-1; TRBD1 agrees at 7 bases. Germline assignment: CDR1 KGHSH and CDR2 LQKENI. V was pared by 6 bases and J by 1 base, with 5 bases of the junction left unmatched. The length of the CDR3 is 14 residues. CDR3 amino acids: CASSLGQRNTEAFF. The CDR3 bases are TGTGCCAGCTCGCTGGGACAGCGGAACACTGAAGCTTTCTTT.

The chain has TRBV5-8 and TRBJ2-7; 8 nucleotides align to TRBD1. Unmatched junction bases numbered 12, after V lost 6 bases and J lost 4 bases. The germline CDR1 and CDR2 sequences are SGHTS and YDEGEE. CDR3 size: 15 residues. CDR3 nucleotides: TGTGCCAGCATCATTAGGACAGGGTTATCTTACGAGCAGTACTTC. Protein sequence: CASIIRTGLSYEQYF.

The rearrangement uses TRBV9 and TRBJ2-7; a weak D match, TRBD1 (6 bases). Germline CDR1 and CDR2: SGDLS and YYNGEE. This CDR3 spans 13 amino acids. V lost 4 bases and J lost 0, with 8 bases in between. CDR3 protein: CASSRDISYEQYF. CDR3 DNA: TGTGCCAGCAGCCGGGACATCTCCTACGAGCAGTACTTC.

This clone came up once. The chain recombines TRBV28 with TRBJ1-2; D is possibly TRBD1 (6 bases). Germline loops: CDR1 MDHEN, CDR2 SYDVKM. The CDR3 covers 14 residues. Trimming removed 6 bases at V and 4 bases at J, with 15 bases between. This chain's CDR3 is CASSDQGTGYGYTF. Here the CDR3 DNA reads TGTGCCAGCAGCGACCAGGGGACCGGCTATGGCTACACCTTC.

V gene TRBV7-9 combines with J gene TRBJ1-3; 9 bases agree with TRBD1. This CDR3 region has 15 residues. J gave up 4 bases and V 4 bases, and 5 bases lay outside the gene matches. The germline gives CDR1 SEHNR, CDR2 FQNEAQ (reference sequence). The CDR3 nucleotides read TGTGCCAGCAGCTCTACAGGGGGCAAGGGAAACACCATATATTTT. It is translated as CASSSTGGKGNTIYF.

This chain uses TRBV20-1 with TRBJ2-7; TRBD1 aligns across 11 bases. This CDR3 spans 11 amino acids. J was trimmed by 6 bases and V by 7 bases; bases with no gene match: 2. Germline V gene lookup returns CDR1 DFQATT and CDR2 SNEGSKA (reference sequence). The CDR3 reads CSVGTGGEQYF. The DNA of the CDR3 is TGCAGTGTTGGGACAGGGGGCGAGCAGTACTTC.

The J gene is TRBJ1-2, the V gene TRBV7-9, with a weak D call TRBD1 (5 bases). The V and J ends lost 6 bases and 8 bases respectively, with 19 bases between them. The germline gives CDR1 SEHNR, CDR2 FQNEAQ (reference sequence). The CDR3 contains 14 residues. The CDR3 DNA reads TGTGCCAGCAGACGTCCACGGGACGAGAGGGGCTACACCTTC. Translated, it gives CASRRPRDERGYTF.

As concerns this clone: A much larger clone differs from this one at a single base, so this may be a read error. This chain links TRBV4-2 with TRBJ2-5; unclear D gene. V gave up 5 bases and J gave up 1 base, with 8 bases separating them. The germline CDR1 and CDR2 sequences are LGHNA and YNFKEQ. This CDR3 is built from 13 residues. The CDR3 reads CASSLVGQETQYF. The CDR3 bases are TGTGCCAGCAGCTTGGTAGGCCAAGAGACCCAGTACTTC.

This clone was counted a few times. The V gene is TRBV6-1, the J gene TRBJ2-2; tentative D call: TRBD2 (7 bases). The V end lost 10 bases, the J end lost 7 bases, and 13 bases lay between the germline ends. Germline CDR1 and CDR2: MNHNS and SASEGT. This CDR3 contains 12 residues. The CDR3 DNA is TGTGCCACCGGGGGGCTCCACGGGGAGCTGTTTTTT. This sequence encodes CATGGLHGELFF.

The CDR3 reads CASSYSSALTEAFF. In DNA form, the CDR3 reads TGTGCCAGCAGTTACTCGAGCGCCCTCACTGAAGCTTTCTTT. This chain joins TRBV6-5 and TRBJ1-1; D gene ambiguous. V dropped 0 bases and J dropped 4 bases, with 9 bases sitting between them. The CDR3 runs to 14 residues. Germline V gene lookup returns CDR1 MNHEY and CDR2 SVGAGI.

This clone was observed many times. The chain is built from TRBV9 and TRBJ2-2, with a weak D call TRBD2 (5 bases). The CDR3 sequence is 13 residues long. CDR1 and CDR2 (germline): SGDLS, YYNGEE. V was trimmed by 0 bases and J by 7 bases, leaving 7 bases between them. CDR3 sequence (DNA): TGTGCCAGCAGCGTAGGGGAGATCGGGGAGCTGTTTTTT. Translated, it gives CASSVGEIGELFF.

This rearrangement joins TRBV10-1 to TRBJ2-5; 11 bases map to TRBD1. V gave up 6 bases and J gave up 5 bases; unmatched junction bases: 2. This CDR3 region has 13 residues. CDR1 WNHNN and CDR2 SYGVQD come from the germline V gene (reference sequence). The chain's CDR3 is CASRGQGEETQYF. CDR3 nucleotide sequence: TGCGCCAGCAGGGGACAGGGGGAGGAGACCCAGTACTTC.

The chain has TRBV5-1 and TRBJ2-3; D is ambiguous. The CDR3 loop spans 13 amino acids. V was cut by 1 base and J by 2 bases, with 5 bases left in between. Germline values: CDR1 SGHRS, CDR2 YFSETQ. CDR3 bases: TGCGCCAGCAGCTTGCCTCTCACAGATACGCAGTATTTT. It codes for CASSLPLTDTQYF.

This chain joins TRBV28 and TRBJ1-1, with unresolved D. The germline V and J ends were trimmed by 3 bases and 4 bases, with 18 bases remaining between them. Looked up from germline, CDR1 is MDHEN and CDR2 is SYDVKM. This CDR3 is 16 amino acids long. The CDR3, as DNA: TGTGCCAGCAGTTTTCCCCGGGCCCAGGCTGGCACTGAAGCTTTCTTT. Its protein product is CASSFPRAQAGTEAFF.

The chain joins TRBV6-5 to TRBJ1-5; 8 nucleotides agree with TRBD1. The CDR3 loop spans 15 amino acids. In germline, CDR1 is MNHEY, CDR2 SVGAGI. After removal of 6 bases from V and 3 bases from J, the junction contained 7 bases not matched to a gene. CDR3 DNA sequence: TGTGCCAGCAGGCTTGGACAGGGAGTCAATCAGCCCCAGCATTTT. Protein sequence: CASRLGQGVNQPQHF.

The genes are TRBV6-1 and TRBJ1-2, with TRBD1 identical over 8 bases. The CDR3 spans 15 residues. Germline V gene lookup returns CDR1 MNHNS and CDR2 SASEGT. J gave up 6 bases and V 1 base, and 7 bases lay outside the gene matches. As DNA, the CDR3 is TGTGCCAGCAGTGAAGTGGGACACAGGGGGGATGGCTACACCTTC. This codes for CASSEVGHRGDGYTF.

The CDR3 bases are TGTGCCAGCAGCTTAACACCCCCGGGGACCTTATACGAGCAGTACTTC. This translates into CASSLTPPGTLYEQYF. The chain uses TRBV7-2 and TRBJ2-7, with D perhaps given as TRBD1 or TRBD2 (5 bases each). The CDR3 is 16 amino acids. Germline CDR1 reads SGHTA; CDR2 reads FQGNSA. Trimming took off 2 bases at V and 4 bases at J, with 18 bases between the two ends.